This T cell receptor (beta chain) was recorded in a study of OX40 agonist ivuxolimab in advanced cancers. TCRdb's copy holds only in-frame clones and misses some; the assay was immunoSEQ multiplex PCR. The table includes around 37,000 clones, roughly four fifths detected once. The germline V gene has CDR1 LNHDA and CDR2 SQIVND (reference sequence). The V end was cut by 6 bases, the J end by 0 bases, with 16 bases between. This CDR3 is built from 16 residues. The source of this sequence is an adult with an advanced solid tumor such as melanoma, head and neck, liver or kidney cancer. This sample comprised CD4+ or CD8+ T cells sorted from blood, obtained in a trial of the OX40 agonist ivuxolimab. The chain combines TRBV19 with TRBJ2-3, with a weak D call TRBD2 (6 bases). CDR3 sequence (DNA): TGTGCCAGTAGGCCCATAGCGGCCCTTAGCACAGATACGCAGTATTTT. Amino acid sequence: CASRPIAALSTDTQYF. Full variable domain (remainder filled in from reference TRBV19 and TRBJ2-3): DGGITQSPKYLFRKEGQNVTLSCEQNLNHDAMYWYRQDPGQGLRLIYYSQIVNDFQKGDIAEGYSVSREKKESFPLTVTSAQKNPTAFYLCASRPIAALSTDTQYFGPGTRLTVL.